This T cell receptor (beta chain) was recovered during a study of blood T cell repertoires in COVID-19. Study-wide context: Samples representing acute and convalescent COVID-19 were sourced from the United States, Italy and Spain.

This clone was seen a handful of times. The J segment lost 2 bases and the V segment lost 8 bases, leaving 1 base of the junction unmatched. Germline-derived CDR1 and CDR2 are LNHDA and SQIVND (reference sequence). This CDR3 has 12 amino acids. Clones were sequenced by immunoSEQ multiplex PCR, and TCRdb holds only the in-frame ones, with some missing. Of around 140,000 clones listed, 85% were seen once; the top ten hold roughly 2.6%. The V and J genes are TRBV19 and TRBJ2-7; 9 positions agree with TRBD1. The TCR was taken from a human donor with acute or convalescent COVID-19. The donor label of this sample is uncertain. Sequencing was done on a sample of peripheral blood. The chain's CDR3 is CASRTGAYEQYF. Here the CDR3 DNA reads TGTGCCAGTCGGACAGGGGCCTACGAGCAGTACTTC.